Presented here are 27 T cell receptor beta chains from one specimen sequenced in a study of shared clonotypes between healthy human individuals. TCRdb keeps only in-frame clones here, not all; method: immunoSEQ multiplex PCR. The repertoire holds roughly 2.6 million clones, with around 90% as singletons. The material sequenced was naive CD4+ T cells sorted from blood. Subset meaning: CD45RA+ positively selected. Receptors were obtained from a man in his late teens or twenties in good health.

The rearrangement links TRBV21-1 to TRBJ2-3; TRBD2 is the table's D call, not checked against the DNA. TRBV21-1 is annotated as a pseudogene. The CDR3 sequence is 15 residues long. CDR3 sequence (DNA): TGTGCCAGCAGCAAAATCGAGGGAGTCACAGATACGCAGTATTTT. Its translation: CASSKIEGVTDTQYF.

V and J are TRBV7-4 and TRBJ2-7; 7 nucleotides line up with TRBD1. Germline CDR1 is SGHVT and CDR2 is SQSDAQ. The CDR3 totals 15 residues. Trimming took 5 bases from V and 3 from J; bases not matched to a gene: 10. Written as DNA, the CDR3 is TGTGCCAGCAGCCCCCTCCCGGGACAGTGCTACGAGCAGTACTTC. Translated: CASSPLPGQCYEQYF. The variable domain in full, with the rest retrieved from reference TRBV7-4 and TRBJ2-7, is GAGVSQSPRYKVAKRGRDVALRCDSISGHVTLYWYRQTLGQGSEVLTYSQSDAQRDKSGRPSGRFSAERPERSVSTLKIQRTEQGDSAVYLCASSPLPGQCYEQYFGPGTRLTVT.

The J gene is TRBJ2-2, the V gene TRBV5-1, with D hard to call. Trimming left V 0 bases short and J 6 bases short, with 9 bases between. The CDR3 totals 14 residues. CDR1 SGHRS and CDR2 YFSETQ come from the germline V gene. CDR3 sequence (DNA): TGCGCCAGCAGCTTGGTGGGTGTTTCCGGGGAGCTGTTTTTT. This sequence encodes CASSLVGVSGELFF. The full variable domain, completed using reference TRBV5-1 and TRBJ2-2, is KAGVTQTPRYLIKTRGQQVTLSCSPISGHRSVSWYQQTPGQGLQFLFEYFSETQRNKGNFPGRFSGRQFSNSRSEMNVSTLELGDSALYLCASSLVGVSGELFFGEGSRLTVL.

The chain recombines TRBV19 with TRBJ1-6, with 7 bases that match TRBD1. Germline CDR1 reads LNHDA; CDR2 reads SQIVND (reference sequence). Trimming removed 7 bases from V and 4 bases from J; junction bases left unmatched: 10. CDR3 length: 16 amino acids. The CDR3, as DNA: TGTGCCAGTACTTATTCCGGGACAGCGTATAATTCACCCCTCCACTTT. Translation gives CASTYSGTAYNSPLHF.

CDR3 residues: CASSIGLAGGSDTQYF. In DNA, the CDR3 is TGTGCCAGTAGTATCGGACTAGCGGGAGGGTCAGATACGCAGTATTTT. The V gene is TRBV19, the J gene TRBJ2-3, with 15 bases matching TRBD2. The CDR3 is 16 residues long. The germline CDR1 and CDR2 sequences are LNHDA and SQIVND (reference sequence). Losses at the gene ends were 3 bases for V and 4 bases for J; bases not matched to a gene: 2.

As for this clone: The junction departs from germline at one end; a sequencing error may be responsible. This sequence joins TRBV7-7 and TRBJ1-4, with 10 bases fitting TRBD1. Germline CDR1 SSHAT, CDR2 FNYEAQ (reference sequence). This CDR3 is built from 13 residues. The CDR3 DNA follows: TGTGCTAGCAGCTTAGAGGACAGGGGGAAACTGTTTTTT. Protein product: CASSLEDRGKLFF.

The rearrangement uses TRBV6-6 and TRBJ2-7, with 9 positions matching TRBD1. This CDR3 has 15 residues. V shed 4 bases and J 5 bases; nucleotides not matched to a gene: 9. Germline V CDR1 and CDR2: MNHNY, SVGAGI (reference sequence). CDR3 protein: CASSSPGQGKNEQYF. In DNA, the CDR3 is TGTGCCAGCAGTTCCCCGGGACAGGGAAAAAACGAGCAGTACTTC.

The rearrangement joins TRBV11-2 to TRBJ2-7; 10 bases match TRBD1. The J segment lost 3 bases and the V segment lost 0 bases, leaving 2 bases of the junction unmatched. CDR1 is SGHAT and CDR2 is FQNNGV in the germline V gene. This CDR3 region has 15 residues. The CDR3 sequence: CASSLEGQGLYEQYF. The CDR3 nucleotides read TGTGCCAGCAGCTTAGAGGGACAGGGGCTCTACGAGCAGTACTTC.

This chain links TRBV10-3 with TRBJ2-2; 12 bases are shared with TRBD2. J gave up 0 bases and V 2 bases, and 13 bases lay outside the gene matches. CDR3 length: 21 amino acids. Germline values: CDR1 ENHRY, CDR2 SYGVKD. The CDR3 DNA reads TGTGCCATCAGTGAGCGTTCCCAAAAACTAGCGGGGGGAACGAACACCGGGGAGCTGTTTTTT. Its translation: CAISERSQKLAGGTNTGELFF.

A remark on this clone: The sample holds other DNA sequences that translate to the same CDR3. The gene calls are TRBV10-1 and TRBJ1-1; tentative D call: TRBD1 (6 bases). This CDR3 spans 13 amino acids. V was cut by 6 bases and J by 1 base, with 9 bases left in between. Germline-derived CDR1 and CDR2 are WNHNN and SYGVQD (reference sequence). This chain's CDR3 is CASSQGWNTEAFF. As DNA, the CDR3 is TGCGCCAGCAGCCAGGGGTGGAACACTGAAGCTTTCTTT.

The table lists this clone with a count of one. The chain has TRBV2 and TRBJ2-1; 10 bases align to TRBD2. Germline CDR1 SNHLY, CDR2 FYNNEI. This CDR3 has 16 amino acids. V lost 1 base, J lost 7 bases, and 7 bases stayed unmatched. CDR3 sequence (DNA): TGTGCCAGCAGTGAAGGTCAGCGGGGGGGCCCTAATGAGCAGTTCTTC. Protein sequence: CASSEGQRGGPNEQFF.

The V call is TRBV6-1, the J call TRBJ1-5; D gene unclear. Germline V gene lookup returns CDR1 MNHNS and CDR2 SASEGT. The CDR3 loop spans 13 amino acids. Trimming removed 6 bases from V and 0 bases from J, with 6 bases in between. For the CDR3, the DNA is TGTGCCAGCAGACACCGTAGCAATCAGCCCCAGCATTTT. Its translation: CASRHRSNQPQHF.

As concerns this clone: Additional DNA sequences in this sample encode the identical CDR3. The chain combines TRBV6-5 with TRBJ2-6; D may match TRBD1 or TRBD2 (7 bases each). Per germline, CDR1 MNHEY and CDR2 SVGAGI. V was shortened by 6 bases and J by 1 base, with 10 bases between the two germline ends. The CDR3 sequence is 15 residues long. In DNA form, the CDR3 reads TGTGCCAGCAGCAGGGGGGGTTCTGGGGCCAACGTCCTGACTTTC. This gives the protein CASSRGGSGANVLTF.

This clone was picked up one time. J is TRBJ2-4 and V is TRBV2; 8 bases map to TRBD2. CDR1 is SNHLY, CDR2 FYNNEI, per germline. The CDR3 is made up of 16 amino acids. The V and J ends lost 8 bases and 0 bases, in that order; junction bases with no gene match: 9. CDR3 nucleotides: TGTGCCAGCGATCCAGCGACTAGCGCAGCCAAAAACATTCAGTACTTC. It encodes CASDPATSAAKNIQYF.

The chain uses TRBV7-9 and TRBJ2-7; 9 bases are a match to TRBD2. The ends lost 1 base at V and 12 bases at J; junction bases unmatched: 16. The CDR3 sequence is 16 residues long. In germline, CDR1 is SEHNR, CDR2 FQNEAQ (reference sequence). This CDR3 is CASSLEGAGGPIPTYF. The DNA of the CDR3 is TGTGCCAGCAGCTTAGAGGGAGCGGGAGGTCCCATTCCTACGTACTTC.

The count of this clone is one. V gene TRBV9 combines with J gene TRBJ1-5; no clear D gene. The V and J ends lost 4 bases and 9 bases respectively, with 14 bases between them. This CDR3 is built from 13 residues. Germline CDR1 is SGDLS and CDR2 is YYNGEE. CDR3 in amino acids: CASSPWADGPQHF. CDR3 in DNA: TGTGCCAGCAGCCCCTGGGCCGACGGGCCCCAGCATTTT.

This chain links TRBV6-6 with TRBJ2-7, with D perhaps TRBD1 (6 bases). CDR3 length: 14 amino acids. V lost 4 bases to trimming and J lost 2 bases, with 12 bases between them. CDR1 MNHNY and CDR2 SVGAGI come from the germline V gene (reference sequence). The CDR3 DNA reads TGTGCCAGCAGTTGGGACATGTCTGCCTACGAGCAGTACTTC. Amino acids: CASSWDMSAYEQYF.

This clone appeared a single time. The rearrangement links TRBV6-1 to TRBJ1-3, with no clear D. Between the trimmed V and J ends, which lost 2 bases and 4 bases, there was a span of 9 bases. Germline V gene sequence: CDR1 MNHNS, CDR2 SASEGT. The CDR3 runs to 14 residues. CDR3 bases: TGTGCCAGCAGTGAATTCGGGAAGGGAAACACCATATATTTT. Amino acid sequence: CASSEFGKGNTIYF.

The rearrangement joins TRBV2 to TRBJ2-3; 10 bases align to TRBD2. The ends lost 7 bases at V and 1 base at J; junction bases unmatched: 8. The CDR3 is 16 residues long. The V gene's germline CDR1 is SNHLY and CDR2 FYNNEI. CDR3 loop: CASNDWTSGRTDTQYF. The CDR3 nucleotides are TGTGCCAGCAACGACTGGACTAGCGGACGCACAGATACGCAGTATTTT.

The genes are TRBV19 and TRBJ2-6; D call uncertain. CDR3 length equals 13 residues. Trimming took 7 bases from V and 3 from J, leaving 7 bases between them. Per the germline V gene, CDR1 is LNHDA and CDR2 is SQIVND (reference sequence). The DNA for the CDR3 is TGTGCCAGTACCCCCCGTGGGGCCAACGTCCTGACTTTC. The encoded protein is CASTPRGANVLTF.

V and J are TRBV6-1 and TRBJ2-5; D gene uncertain. Germline-derived CDR1 and CDR2 are MNHNS and SASEGT. The V gene lost 0 bases and the J gene lost 7 bases, with 12 bases spanning the gap. This CDR3 is 14 amino acids long. Here the CDR3 DNA reads TGTGCCAGCAGTGAAGCTGGCTGGGGTCGGACCCAGTACTTC. This translates into CASSEAGWGRTQYF.

The sample holds one count of this clone. This rearrangement joins TRBV2 to TRBJ2-1, with D possibly matching TRBD1 (6 bases). There are 13 residues in the CDR3. V was trimmed by 8 bases and J by 5 bases, leaving 13 bases between them. Germline V lookup: CDR1 SNHLY, CDR2 FYNNEI. The CDR3, as DNA: TGTGCCAGCGGACGTAGACAGGACAATGAGCAGTTCTTC. Translation: CASGRRQDNEQFF.

The genes are TRBV6-1 and TRBJ2-4; D perhaps matches TRBD2 (6 bases). Trimming took off 2 bases at V and 8 bases at J, with 13 bases between the two ends. The CDR3 is 14 amino acids. Germline loops: CDR1 MNHNS, CDR2 SASEGT. The CDR3 nucleotides read TGTGCCAGCAGTGAAAGGGCTAGGGAGGACATTCAGTACTTC. Translating gives CASSERAREDIQYF.

This clone is a singleton in its sample. The rearrangement links TRBV6-1 to TRBJ2-7; 9 positions match TRBD1. J was trimmed by 6 bases and V by 4 bases; bases with no gene match: 13. Germline V CDR1 and CDR2: MNHNS, SASEGT. The CDR3 has 16 amino acids. The CDR3 DNA reads TGTGCCAGCAGTGCCTCGTTGACAGGGGGAAGGCTCGAGCAGTACTTC. Its translation is CASSASLTGGRLEQYF.

The chain combines TRBV4-1 with TRBJ2-1; D is ambiguous. V lost 4 bases to trimming and J lost 8 bases, with 21 bases between them. CDR3 size: 16 residues. CDR1 is MGHRA, CDR2 YSYEKL, per germline. CDR3 sequence: CASSPMPAAVGDEQFF. CDR3 in DNA: TGCGCCAGCAGCCCTATGCCCGCGGCTGTTGGGGATGAGCAGTTCTTC.

The genes are TRBV19 and TRBJ2-1; 11 positions agree with TRBD2. Trimming took 1 base from V and 3 from J; bases not matched to a gene: 14. This CDR3 region has 20 residues. Germline V CDR1 and CDR2: LNHDA, SQIVND (reference sequence). The chain's CDR3 is CASSIVWGRGTSGNYNEQFF. Here the CDR3 DNA reads TGTGCCAGTAGTATAGTTTGGGGACGGGGGACTAGCGGAAACTACAATGAGCAGTTCTTC.

The chain uses TRBV30 and TRBJ2-2, with 16 bases that match TRBD2. CDR1 and CDR2 (germline): GTSNPN, SVGIG (reference sequence). The CDR3 is 19 residues long. V lost 0 bases, J lost 3 bases, and 7 bases stayed unmatched. CDR3 loop: CAWSVPGLAGGPYTGELFF. The CDR3 DNA is TGTGCCTGGAGTGTACCGGGACTAGCGGGGGGGCCGTACACCGGGGAGCTGTTTTTT.